Listed below are T cell receptor beta chains from one sample, sequenced in a study of regulatory T cells in long-lasting Graves disease. TCRdb used MiXCR to reprocess the multiplex PCR reads, holding one entry per CDR3 protein. Of about 520,000 distinct CDR3 sequences in the sample, around 13% were seen once. These same data were also listed under a study on T cells in Graves' hyperthyroidism and ophthalmopathy.

The specimen was peripheral blood mononuclear cells (PBMCs), collected at new diagnosis, from a patient treated with antithyroid drugs. The receptors here all came from a young woman with Graves disease. The CDR3 runs from the conserved cysteine through the conserved F or W. The D gene is left open where the match is weak. Size is stated for part of the rows, as once, few or many counts, or as a class when the clone is expanded.

-	-	TRBV19	TRBJ1-2	CASSIGGRTYGYTF	TGTGCCAGTAGTATAGGGGGCAGGACCTATGGCTACACCTTC
-	many	TRBV20-1	TRBJ2-2	CSATDFQNTGELFF	TGCAGTGCTACCGACTTTCAGAACACCGGGGAGCTGTTTTTT
-	few	TRBV28	TRBJ2-1	CASSLLVSYNEQFF	TGTGCCAGCAGTCTCTTAGTCTCCTACAATGAGCAGTTCTTC
-	few	TRBV6-1	TRBJ2-3	CASSALGARGTDTQYF	TGTGCCAGCAGTGCCCTCGGCGCTCGGGGGACAGATACGCAGTATTTT
-	few	TRBV7-3	TRBJ2-3	CASSLTKTSTDTQYF	TGTGCCAGCAGCTTAACAAAGACTAGCACAGATACGCAGTATTTT
-	many	TRBV7-2	TRBJ2-3	CASSFLGYTDTQYF	TGTGCCAGCAGCTTCCTAGGGTACACAGATACGCAGTATTTT
-	few	TRBV27	TRBJ2-7	CASSRDTAYEQYF	TGTGCCAGCAGTAGGGACACCGCCTACGAGCAGTACTTC
-	-	TRBV4-2	TRBJ2-5	CASSLINPGTVQETQYF	TGTGCCAGCAGCCTTATTAATCCCGGGACGGTACAAGAGACCCAGTACTTC
TRBD2	-	TRBV27	TRBJ2-3	CASSLSSGGTSGAIRTQYF	TGTGCCAGCAGTTTATCGAGCGGGGGGACTAGCGGGGCGATTAGGACGCAGTATTTT
-	many	TRBV9	TRBJ2-7	CASSVGGRSSYEQYF	TGTGCCAGCAGCGTCGGGGGCCGGAGCTCCTACGAGCAGTACTTC
TRBD2	-	TRBV7-9	TRBJ2-3	CAPRGLEGTGTDTQYF	TGTGCCCCCCGGGGACTAGAAGGGACGGGCACAGATACGCAGTATTTT
-	-	TRBV5-1	TRBJ2-2	CASSLMTGEGTGELFF	TGCGCCAGCAGCCTAATGACAGGGGAGGGGACCGGGGAGCTGTTTTTT
-	many	TRBV20-1	TRBJ1-2	CSAEGTLYGYTF	TGCAGTGCTGAAGGGACCCTATATGGCTACACCTTC
TRBD2	many	TRBV5-1	TRBJ2-7	CASSQVAGSKGEQYF	TGCGCCAGCAGCCAAGTAGCGGGATCGAAAGGCGAGCAGTACTTC
TRBD2	many	TRBV2	TRBJ2-5	CASHLAGVGGETQYF	TGTGCCAGTCATCTAGCGGGAGTTGGCGGGGAGACCCAGTACTTC
-	-	TRBV30	TRBJ1-3	CAWLFRGFPGNTIYF	TGTGCCTGGCTATTTCGCGGTTTCCCTGGAAACACCATATATTTT
-	many	TRBV2	TRBJ2-7	CASSERVGSGRYEQYF	TGTGCCAGCAGTGAGAGGGTTGGTAGCGGTCGCTACGAGCAGTACTTC